Given below is one TCR beta chain in context. The antigen is unknown. This CDR3 contains 16 residues. Losses at the gene ends were 1 base for V and 2 bases for J; bases not matched to a gene: 5. CDR1 is SQVTM and CDR2 is ANQGSEA in the germline V gene. TCR beta VDJ and CDR3 profiling used genomic DNA as template. TCRdb analysed the reads with MiXCR anew, one entry per CDR3 protein. The sample holds about 160,000 distinct CDR3 sequences; 45% to 50% are singletons and the top ten take under 35%. This record comes from a study of CD8+CD57+ T cells in acquired aplastic anemia. Looking at the study overall: Recorded DNA amounts for sorted CD4+ and CD8+ cells had an average of about 3 ug.

Notes on the study in general: Patients and controls had CD8+ Simpson's diversity values that were not significantly distinct.

Before being chosen for sequencing, patients had shown CD8+CD57+ cell expansion by flow cytometry. Blood came from patients not yet given any therapy. Sequences were obtained from sorted CD4+, CD8+, or CD8+CD57+ T cells (not recorded which) from PBMCs. This sequence was found in a human donor with aplastic anemia. This chain uses TRBV29-1 with TRBJ2-6, with 7 bases lining up with TRBD1. The DNA for the CDR3 is TGCAGCGTTGAAGTGGGAGACAGGGCTGGGGCCAACGTCCTGACTTTC. Protein sequence: CSVEVGDRAGANVLTF.